This TCR beta chain was sequenced in a study of CXCR3-negative and CXCR3-positive naive CD8 T cells. UMI-labeled 5' RACE TRB cDNA libraries were prepared from the cells. TCRdb reprocessed the 5' RACE reads and keeps a single row for each CDR3 protein, giving no DNA. The table lists some 99,000 distinct CDR3 sequences. General study points: When CXCR3-positive naive cells were set against CXCR3-negative naive cells, the former had more hydrophobic TRB CDR3s. Memory cells differed in TRBV-TRBJ usage, but naive CXCR3-negative and CXCR3-positive cells had similar usage.

There are 16 residues in the CDR3. Germline V gene sequence: CDR1 MNHNS, CDR2 SASEGT. Notes on this clonotype: Its target is not known.

The V gene is TRBV6-1, the J gene TRBJ2-2. Sequencing used naive CXCR3+ CD8+ T cells from blood. Subset defined: CD45RO-CCR7+CD27+CD95- naive CD8+ T cells expressing CXCR3 (TNR3+). The receptor was derived from a human donor in good health. Some clones in this sample may be carry-over from other donors' samples. CDR3 sequence reads: CASSERRGPNTGELFF.